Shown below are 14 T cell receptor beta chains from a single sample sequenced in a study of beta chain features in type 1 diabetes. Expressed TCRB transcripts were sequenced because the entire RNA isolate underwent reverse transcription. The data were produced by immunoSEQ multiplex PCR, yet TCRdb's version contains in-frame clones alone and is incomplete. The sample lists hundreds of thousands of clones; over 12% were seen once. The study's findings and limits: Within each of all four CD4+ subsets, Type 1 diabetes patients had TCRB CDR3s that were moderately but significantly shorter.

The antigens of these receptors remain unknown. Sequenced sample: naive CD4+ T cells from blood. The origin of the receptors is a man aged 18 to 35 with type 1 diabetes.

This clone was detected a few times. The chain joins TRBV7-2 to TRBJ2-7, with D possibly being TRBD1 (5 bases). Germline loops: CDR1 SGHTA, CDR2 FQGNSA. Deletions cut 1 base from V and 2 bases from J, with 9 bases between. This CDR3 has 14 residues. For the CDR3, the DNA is TGTGCCAGCAGCTTAGTGAGGACAACCTACGAGCAGTACTTC. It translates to CASSLVRTTYEQYF.

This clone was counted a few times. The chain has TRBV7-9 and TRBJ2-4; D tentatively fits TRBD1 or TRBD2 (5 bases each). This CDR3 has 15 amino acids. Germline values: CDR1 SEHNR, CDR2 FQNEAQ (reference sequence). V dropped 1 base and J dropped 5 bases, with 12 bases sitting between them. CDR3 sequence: CASSLVSGTENIQYF. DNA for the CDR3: TGTGCCAGCAGCTTAGTATCAGGGACCGAAAACATTCAGTACTTC. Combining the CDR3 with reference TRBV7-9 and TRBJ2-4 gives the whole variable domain DTGVSQNPRHKITKRGQNVTFRCDPISEHNRLYWYRQTLGQGPEFLTYFQNEAQLEKSRLLSDRFSAERPKGSFSTLEIQRTEQGDSAMYLCASSLVSGTENIQYFGAGTRLSVL.

In DNA form, the CDR3 reads TGTGCCAGCAGTTACGGCGGACAGGGGGGAGAGACCCAGTACTTC. This gives the protein CASSYGGQGGETQYF. The V and J genes are TRBV6-6 and TRBJ2-5; 10 bases fit TRBD1. CDR1 and CDR2 (germline): MNHNY, SVGAGI (reference sequence). This CDR3 comprises 15 residues. The junction had 4 bases not matched to a gene; V was cut back by 2 bases and J by 4 bases.

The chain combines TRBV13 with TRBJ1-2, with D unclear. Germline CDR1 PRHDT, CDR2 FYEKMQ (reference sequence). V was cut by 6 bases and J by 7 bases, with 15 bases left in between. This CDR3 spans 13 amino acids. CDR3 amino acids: CASRARPAPGYTF. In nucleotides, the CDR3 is TGTGCCAGCAGAGCCCGCCCTGCCCCTGGCTACACCTTC.

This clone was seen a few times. CDR3 DNA sequence: TGTGCCAGTAGTTTCCCGGGGGCCACTGAAGCTTTCTTT. It specifies CASSFPGATEAFF. The rearrangement links TRBV19 to TRBJ1-1, with D tentatively TRBD1 (6 bases). The CDR3 is 13 amino acids. Germline-derived CDR1 and CDR2 are LNHDA and SQIVND (reference sequence). The ends were cut back, 5 bases at V and 4 bases at J, with 11 bases in the middle.

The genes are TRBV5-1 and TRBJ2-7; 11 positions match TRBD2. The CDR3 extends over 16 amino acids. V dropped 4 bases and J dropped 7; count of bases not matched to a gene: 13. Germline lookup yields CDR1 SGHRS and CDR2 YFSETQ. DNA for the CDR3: TGCGCCAGCAGCGGGATTCTAGCGGGAGGTCCCGGGGAGCAGTACTTC. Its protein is CASSGILAGGPGEQYF.

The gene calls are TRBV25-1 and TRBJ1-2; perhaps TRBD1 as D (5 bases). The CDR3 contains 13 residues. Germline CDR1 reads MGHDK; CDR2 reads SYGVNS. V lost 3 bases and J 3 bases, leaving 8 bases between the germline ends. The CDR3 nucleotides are TGTGCCAGCAGTGACCGACAGCACTATGGCTACACCTTC. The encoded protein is CASSDRQHYGYTF.

CDR3 sequence: CASSPGQGRNTEAFF. CDR3 coding DNA: TGTGCCAGCAGCCCAGGACAGGGGAGAAACACTGAAGCTTTCTTT. V usage is TRBV5-4 and J usage is TRBJ1-1, with 9 bases identical to TRBD1. V lost 4 bases, J lost 2 bases, and 6 bases stayed unmatched. The germline V gene has CDR1 SGHNT and CDR2 YYREEE (reference sequence). The CDR3 length is 15 residues.

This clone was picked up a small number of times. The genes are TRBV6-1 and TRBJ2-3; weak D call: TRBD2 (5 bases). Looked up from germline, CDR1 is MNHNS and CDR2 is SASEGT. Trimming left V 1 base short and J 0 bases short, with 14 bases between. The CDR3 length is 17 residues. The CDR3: CASSEVRGLGSTDTQYF. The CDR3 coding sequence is TGTGCCAGCAGTGAAGTCAGAGGACTGGGAAGCACAGATACGCAGTATTTT.

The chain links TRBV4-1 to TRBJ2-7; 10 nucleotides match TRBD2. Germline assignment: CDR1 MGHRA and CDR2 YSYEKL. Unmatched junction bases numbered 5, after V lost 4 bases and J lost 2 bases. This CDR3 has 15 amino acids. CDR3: CASSRTGTSAYEQYF. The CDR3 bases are TGCGCCAGCAGCCGCACCGGGACTAGCGCCTACGAGCAGTACTTC.

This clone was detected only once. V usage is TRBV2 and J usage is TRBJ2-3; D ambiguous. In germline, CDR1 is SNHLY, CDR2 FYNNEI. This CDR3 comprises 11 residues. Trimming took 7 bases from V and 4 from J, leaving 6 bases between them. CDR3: CASTESDTQYF. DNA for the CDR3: TGTGCCAGCACCGAGTCAGATACGCAGTATTTT. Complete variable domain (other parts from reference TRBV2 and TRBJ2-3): EPEVTQTPSHQVTQMGQEVILRCVPISNHLYFYWYRQILGQKVEFLVSFYNNEISEKSEIFDDQFSVERPDGSNFTLKIRSTKLEDSAMYFCASTESDTQYFGPGTRLTVL.

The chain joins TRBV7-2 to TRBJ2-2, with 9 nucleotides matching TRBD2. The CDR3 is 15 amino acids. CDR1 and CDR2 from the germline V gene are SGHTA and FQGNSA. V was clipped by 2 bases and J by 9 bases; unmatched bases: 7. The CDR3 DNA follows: TGTGCCAGCAGCTTACTAGCGGGGCCCGCGCGGGAGCTGTTTTTT. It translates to CASSLLAGPARELFF.

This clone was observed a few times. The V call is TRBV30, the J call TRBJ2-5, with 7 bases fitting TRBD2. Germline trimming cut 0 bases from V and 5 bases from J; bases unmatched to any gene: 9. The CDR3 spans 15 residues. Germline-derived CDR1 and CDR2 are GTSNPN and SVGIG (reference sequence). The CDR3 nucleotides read TGTGCCTGGAGTGTATGGGGAGGGAGCCGGGAGACCCAGTACTTC. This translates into CAWSVWGGSRETQYF.

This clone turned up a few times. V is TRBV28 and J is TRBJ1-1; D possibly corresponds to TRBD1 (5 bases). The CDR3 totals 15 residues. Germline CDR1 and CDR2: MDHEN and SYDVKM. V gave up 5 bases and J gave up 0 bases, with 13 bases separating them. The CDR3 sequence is CASSPPKGLNTEAFF. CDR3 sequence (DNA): TGTGCCAGCAGTCCTCCGAAGGGACTGAACACTGAAGCTTTCTTT.